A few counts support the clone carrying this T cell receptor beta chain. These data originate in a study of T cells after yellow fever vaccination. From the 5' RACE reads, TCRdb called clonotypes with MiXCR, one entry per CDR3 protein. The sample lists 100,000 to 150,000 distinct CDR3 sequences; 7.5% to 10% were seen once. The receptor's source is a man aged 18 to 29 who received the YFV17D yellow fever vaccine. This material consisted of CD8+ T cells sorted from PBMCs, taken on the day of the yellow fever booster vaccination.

In DNA, the CDR3 is TGTGCCAGCAGTCCTAGCGGGGAGACAGATACGCAGTATTTT. Translating gives CASSPSGETDTQYF. This chain links TRBV6-6 with TRBJ2-3; 9 bases agree with TRBD2. The CDR3 spans 14 residues. The V and J ends lost 5 bases and 3 bases, in that order; junction bases with no gene match: 3. CDR1 and CDR2 from the germline V gene are MNHNY and SVGAGI (reference sequence).